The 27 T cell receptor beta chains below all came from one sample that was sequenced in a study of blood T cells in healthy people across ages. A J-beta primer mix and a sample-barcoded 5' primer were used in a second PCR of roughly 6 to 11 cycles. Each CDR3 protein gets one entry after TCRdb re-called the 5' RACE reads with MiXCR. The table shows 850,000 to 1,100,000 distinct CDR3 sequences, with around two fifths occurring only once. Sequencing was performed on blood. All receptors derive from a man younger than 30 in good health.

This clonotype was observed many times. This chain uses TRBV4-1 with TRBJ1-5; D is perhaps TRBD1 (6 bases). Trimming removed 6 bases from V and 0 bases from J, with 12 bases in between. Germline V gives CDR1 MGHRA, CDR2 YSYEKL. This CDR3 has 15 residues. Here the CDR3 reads CASSQRGNSNQPQHF. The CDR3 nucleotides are TGCGCCAGCAGTCAGAGGGGGAATAGCAATCAGCCCCAGCATTTT.

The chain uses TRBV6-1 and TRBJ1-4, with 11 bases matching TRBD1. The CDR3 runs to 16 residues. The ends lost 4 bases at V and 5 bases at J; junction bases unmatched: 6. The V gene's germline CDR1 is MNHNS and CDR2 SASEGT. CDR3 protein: CASSAGTGGMNEKLFF. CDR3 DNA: TGTGCCAGCAGTGCGGGGACAGGGGGAATGAATGAAAAACTGTTTTTT.

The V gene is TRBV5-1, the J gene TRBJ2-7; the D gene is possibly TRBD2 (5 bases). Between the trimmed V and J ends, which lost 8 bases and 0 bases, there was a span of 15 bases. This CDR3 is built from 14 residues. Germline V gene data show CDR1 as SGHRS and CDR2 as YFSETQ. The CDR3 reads CARRVGSSSYEQYF. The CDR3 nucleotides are TGCGCCAGGAGGGTCGGATCCAGCTCCTACGAGCAGTACTTC.

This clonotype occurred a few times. The CDR3 loop reads CASSLASGWAEAFF. In DNA form, the CDR3 reads TGTGCCAGCAGTTTAGCGTCGGGGTGGGCTGAAGCTTTCTTT. The chain has TRBV12-3 or TRBV12-4 and TRBJ1-1, with unresolved D. This CDR3 is 14 amino acids long. With 0 bases removed from V and 6 bases from J, the gap between germline ends came to 11 bases.

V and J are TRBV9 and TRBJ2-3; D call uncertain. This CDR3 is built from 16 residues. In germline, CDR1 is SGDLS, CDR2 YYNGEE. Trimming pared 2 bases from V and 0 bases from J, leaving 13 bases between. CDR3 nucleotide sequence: TGTGCCAGCAGCGTTAGGCGTGCGACTAGCACAGATACGCAGTATTTT. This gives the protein CASSVRRATSTDTQYF.

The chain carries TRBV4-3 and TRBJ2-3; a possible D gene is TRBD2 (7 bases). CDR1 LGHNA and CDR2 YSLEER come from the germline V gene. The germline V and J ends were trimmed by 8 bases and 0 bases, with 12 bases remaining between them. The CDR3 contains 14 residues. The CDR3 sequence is CASAGALSTDTQYF. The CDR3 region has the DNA TGCGCCAGCGCGGGGGCCCTGAGCACAGATACGCAGTATTTT.

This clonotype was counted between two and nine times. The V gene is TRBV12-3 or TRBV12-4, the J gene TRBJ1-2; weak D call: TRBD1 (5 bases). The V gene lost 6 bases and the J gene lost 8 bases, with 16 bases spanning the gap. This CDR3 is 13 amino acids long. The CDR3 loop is CASRVTAGGGYTF. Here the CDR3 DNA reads TGTGCCAGCAGAGTGACCGCCGGGGGGGGCTACACCTTC.

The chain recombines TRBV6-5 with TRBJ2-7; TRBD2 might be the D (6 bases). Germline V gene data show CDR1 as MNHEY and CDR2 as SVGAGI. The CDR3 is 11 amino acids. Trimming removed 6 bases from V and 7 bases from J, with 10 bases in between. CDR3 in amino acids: CASRDYNEQYF. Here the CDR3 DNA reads TGTGCCAGCAGGGACTACAATGAGCAGTACTTC.

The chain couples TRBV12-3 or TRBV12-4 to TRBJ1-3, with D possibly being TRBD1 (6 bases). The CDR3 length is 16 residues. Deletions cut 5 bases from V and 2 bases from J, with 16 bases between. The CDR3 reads CASSERPTGTGNTIYF. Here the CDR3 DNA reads TGTGCCAGCAGTGAAAGACCTACAGGGACTGGAAACACCATATATTTT.

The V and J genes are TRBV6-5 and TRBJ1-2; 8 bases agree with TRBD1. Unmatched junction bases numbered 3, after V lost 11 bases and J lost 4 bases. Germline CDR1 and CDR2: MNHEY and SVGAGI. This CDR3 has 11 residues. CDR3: CAGTGGYGYTF. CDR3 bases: TGTGCCGGTACAGGGGGCTATGGCTACACCTTC.

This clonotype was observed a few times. The CDR3 coding sequence is TGTGCCAGCAGCTCTATTAGAAAGACGGGACAGAGTAATGAAAAACTGTTTTTT. Protein product: CASSSIRKTGQSNEKLFF. The chain is built from TRBV11-2 and TRBJ1-4; TRBD1 matches 7 bases. This CDR3 spans 18 amino acids. With 4 bases clipped from V and 4 bases from J, the junction kept 15 bases outside the gene matches. CDR1 and CDR2 from the germline V gene are SGHAT and FQNNGV.

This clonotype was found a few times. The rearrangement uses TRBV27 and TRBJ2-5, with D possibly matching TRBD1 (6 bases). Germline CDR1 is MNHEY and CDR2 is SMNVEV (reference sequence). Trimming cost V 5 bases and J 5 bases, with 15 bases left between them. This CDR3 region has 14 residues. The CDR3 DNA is TGTGCCAGCAGTACAACAGGGATGGGTGAGACCCAGTACTTC. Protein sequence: CASSTTGMGETQYF.

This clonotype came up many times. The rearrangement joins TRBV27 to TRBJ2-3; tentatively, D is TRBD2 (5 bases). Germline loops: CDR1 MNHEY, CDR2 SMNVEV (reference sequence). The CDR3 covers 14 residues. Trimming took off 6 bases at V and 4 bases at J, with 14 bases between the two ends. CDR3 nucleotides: TGTGCCAGCAGCCTCACGAGGGTCCCAGATACGCAGTATTTT. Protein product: CASSLTRVPDTQYF.

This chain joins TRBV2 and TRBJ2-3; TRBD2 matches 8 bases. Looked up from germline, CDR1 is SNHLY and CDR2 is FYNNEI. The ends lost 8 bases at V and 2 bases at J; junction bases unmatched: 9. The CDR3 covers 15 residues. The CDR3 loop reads CASVGSSGDTDTQYF. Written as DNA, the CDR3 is TGTGCCAGCGTGGGGAGTAGCGGGGACACAGATACGCAGTATTTT.

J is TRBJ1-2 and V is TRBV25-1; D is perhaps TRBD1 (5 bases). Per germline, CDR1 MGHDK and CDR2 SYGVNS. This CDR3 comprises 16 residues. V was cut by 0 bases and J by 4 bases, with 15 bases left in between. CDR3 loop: CASSEYMGGGSYGYTF. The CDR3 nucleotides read TGTGCCAGCAGTGAATATATGGGCGGGGGTTCCTATGGCTACACCTTC.

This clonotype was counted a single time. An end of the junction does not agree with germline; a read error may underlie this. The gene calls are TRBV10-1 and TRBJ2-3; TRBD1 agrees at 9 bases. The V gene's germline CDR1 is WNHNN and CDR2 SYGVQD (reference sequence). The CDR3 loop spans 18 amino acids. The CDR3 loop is CASSDALCLGQGPDTRYF. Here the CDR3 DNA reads TGCGCCAGCAGTGATGCCCTTTGTTTGGGACAGGGCCCGGATACGCGGTATTTT.

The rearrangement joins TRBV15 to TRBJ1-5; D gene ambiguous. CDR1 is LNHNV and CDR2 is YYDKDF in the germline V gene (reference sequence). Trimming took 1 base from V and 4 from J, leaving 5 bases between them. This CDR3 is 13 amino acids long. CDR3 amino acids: CATSRVVNQPQHF. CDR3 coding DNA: TGTGCCACCAGCAGAGTGGTGAATCAGCCCCAGCATTTT.

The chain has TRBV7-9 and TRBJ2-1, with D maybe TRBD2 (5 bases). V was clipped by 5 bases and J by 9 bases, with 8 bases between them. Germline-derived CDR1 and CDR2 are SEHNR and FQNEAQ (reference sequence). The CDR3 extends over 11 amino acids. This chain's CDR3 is CASSGRGEQFF. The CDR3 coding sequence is TGTGCCAGCAGCGGTCGGGGTGAGCAGTTCTTC.

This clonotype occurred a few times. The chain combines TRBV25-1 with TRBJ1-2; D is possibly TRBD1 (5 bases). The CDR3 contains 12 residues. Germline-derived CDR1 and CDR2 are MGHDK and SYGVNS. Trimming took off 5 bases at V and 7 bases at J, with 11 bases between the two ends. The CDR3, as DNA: TGTGCCAGCAGTTTATGGGACGTTGGCTACACCTTC. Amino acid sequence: CASSLWDVGYTF.

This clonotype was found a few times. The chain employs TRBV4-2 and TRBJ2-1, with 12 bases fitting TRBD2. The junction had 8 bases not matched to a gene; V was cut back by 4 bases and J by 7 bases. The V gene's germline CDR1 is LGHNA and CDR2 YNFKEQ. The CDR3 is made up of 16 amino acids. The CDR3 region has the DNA TGTGCCAGCAGCCGAGCTAGCGGGGGGGAAGAGAATGAGCAGTTCTTC. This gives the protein CASSRASGGEENEQFF.

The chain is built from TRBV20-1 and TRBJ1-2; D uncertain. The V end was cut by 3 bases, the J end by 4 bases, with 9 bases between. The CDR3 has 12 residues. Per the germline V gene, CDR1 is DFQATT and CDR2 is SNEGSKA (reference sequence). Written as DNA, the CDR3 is TGCAGTGCTAGGGCCGCAAGCTATGGCTACACCTTC. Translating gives CSARAASYGYTF.

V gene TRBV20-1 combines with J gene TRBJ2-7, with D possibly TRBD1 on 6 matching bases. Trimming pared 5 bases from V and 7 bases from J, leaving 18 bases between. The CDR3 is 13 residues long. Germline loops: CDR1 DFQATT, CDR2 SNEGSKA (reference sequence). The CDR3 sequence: CSAQGLDFNEQYF. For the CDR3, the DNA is TGCAGTGCTCAGGGGCTCGACTTCAATGAGCAGTACTTC.

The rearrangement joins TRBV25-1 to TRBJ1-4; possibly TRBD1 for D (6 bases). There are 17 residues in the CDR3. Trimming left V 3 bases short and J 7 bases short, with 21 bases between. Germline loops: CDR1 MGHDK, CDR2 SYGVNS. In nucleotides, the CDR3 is TGTGCCAGCAGTGACTTCCGTCAGGGGAAACCTTTTGAAAAACTGTTTTTT. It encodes CASSDFRQGKPFEKLFF. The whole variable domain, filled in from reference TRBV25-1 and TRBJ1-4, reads EADIYQTPRYLVIGTGKKITLECSQTMGHDKMYWYQQDPGMELHLIHYSYGVNSTEKGDLSSESTVSRIRTEHFPLTLESARPSHTSQYLCASSDFRQGKPFEKLFFGSGTQLSVL.

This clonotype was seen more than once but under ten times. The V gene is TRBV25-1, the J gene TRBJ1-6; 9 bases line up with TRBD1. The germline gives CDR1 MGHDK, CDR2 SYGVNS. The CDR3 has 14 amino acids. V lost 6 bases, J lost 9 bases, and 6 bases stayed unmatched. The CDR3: CASSTGGFGSPLHF. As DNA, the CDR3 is TGTGCCAGCAGCACAGGGGGCTTCGGTTCACCCCTCCACTTT.

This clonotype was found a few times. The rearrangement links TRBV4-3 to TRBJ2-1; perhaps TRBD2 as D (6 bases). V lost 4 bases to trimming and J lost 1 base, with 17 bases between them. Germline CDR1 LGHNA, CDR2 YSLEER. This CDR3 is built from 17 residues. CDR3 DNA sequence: TGCGCCAGCAGCCCCTCCCCCGGGGGTGTATCCTACAATGAGCAGTTCTTC. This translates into CASSPSPGGVSYNEQFF.

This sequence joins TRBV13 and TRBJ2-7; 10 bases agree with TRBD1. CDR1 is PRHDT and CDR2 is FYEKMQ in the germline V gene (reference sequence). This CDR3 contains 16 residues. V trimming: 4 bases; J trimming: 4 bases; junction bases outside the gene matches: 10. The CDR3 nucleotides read TGTGCCAGCAGCTCTCGGGACAGGGGTAGGGGTTACGAGCAGTACTTC. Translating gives CASSSRDRGRGYEQYF.

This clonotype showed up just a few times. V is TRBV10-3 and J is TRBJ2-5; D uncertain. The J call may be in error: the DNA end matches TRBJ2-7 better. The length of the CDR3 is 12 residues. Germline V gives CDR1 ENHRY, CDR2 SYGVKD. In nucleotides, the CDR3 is TGTGCCATCAGTGAAGTTGGGTACGAGCAGTACTTC. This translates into CAISEVGYEQYF.